Listed below are T cell receptor beta chains from one sample, sequenced in a study of shared clonotypes between healthy human individuals. Some clones are missing from TCRdb's copy, which holds only in-frame ones; the method was immunoSEQ multiplex PCR. The top ten clones hold 0.32% of a sample with about 380,000 clones, about 96% of them seen once. The material sequenced was memory CD8+ T cells sorted from blood. The source is a man aged 25-40 years in good health. Each CDR3 is given with its conserved first and last residue. D genes are given only for firm matches. Not every row has a clone size; where given, it reads once, few, many or a size class.

- | TRBJ2-5 | TRBV29-1 | 12 | TRBD1 | TGCAGCGTTGTTCAGGGGGAAGAGACCCAGTACTTC | CSVVQGEETQYF
- | TRBJ2-7 | TRBV6-4 | 11 | TRBD1 | TGTGCCAGCGGCAGACAGGGGCCAAAGTACTTC | CASGRQGPKYF
- | TRBJ2-3 | TRBV5-4 | 16 | TRBD2 | TGTGCCAGCAGCTCCCCTGCGGGAGTCACTCCGGATACGCAGTATTTT | CASSSPAGVTPDTQYF
- | TRBJ2-1 | TRBV27 | 15 | TRBD2 | TGTGCCAGCAGGTCTAGCGGGAGCTCCTACAATGAGCAGTTCTTC | CASRSSGSSYNEQFF
- | TRBJ1-3 | TRBV30 | 14 | - | TGTGCCTGGAGTCTAGGGGAACCTGGAAACACCATATATTTT | CAWSLGEPGNTIYF
- | TRBJ2-7 | TRBV10-2 | 11 | - | TGCGCCAGTCGGGACACCTACGAGCAGTACTTC | CASRDTYEQYF
- | TRBJ2-2 | TRBV6-5 | 15 | TRBD2 | TGTGCCAGCAATCAAATTAGCGGGAGTATGGGGGAGCTGTTTTTT | CASNQISGSMGELFF
once | TRBJ1-2 | TRBV5-5 | 15 | TRBD1 | TGTGCCAGCAGCTTGTCCCTACAGGGGGGGTATGGCTACACCTTC | CASSLSLQGGYGYTF
- | TRBJ1-1 | TRBV4-1 | 14 | - | TGCGCCAGCAGCCTCCTACAGGGAAACACTGAAGCTTTCTTT | CASSLLQGNTEAFF
- | TRBJ1-5 | TRBV29-1 | 13 | - | TGCAGCGTCTCTCTGGGCGGGGGTCAGCCCCAGCATTTT | CSVSLGGGQPQHF
- | TRBJ1-3 | TRBV19 | 13 | - | TGTGCCAGTGGAGGGAGTTGGGAAAACACCATATATTTT | CASGGSWENTIYF
- | TRBJ1-1 | TRBV28 | 15 | - | TGTGCCAGCAGTTTACTCCCCTTGGGGGGGACTGAAGCTTTCTTT | CASSLLPLGGTEAFF
- | TRBJ2-7 | TRBV7-2 | 14 | - | TGTGCCAGCAGCCCGAACAGGAAATTCTACGAGCAGTACTTC | CASSPNRKFYEQYF
once | TRBJ2-5 | TRBV12-2 | 17 | - | TGTGCAAGTCGCGACCGTCGACTAGCGGGGAAACAAGAGACCCAGTACTTC | CASRDRRLAGKQETQYF
- | TRBJ1-4 | TRBV4-2 | 15 | - | TGTGCCAGCAGCCAAGCCCCCACGAGTTCTCGGGAACTGTTTTTT | CASSQAPTSSRELFF
once | TRBJ2-7 | TRBV27 | 15 | TRBD2 | TGTGCCAGTTCCTTAGCGGGAGGGACCTCCTACGAGCAGTACTTC | CASSLAGGTSYEQYF
- | TRBJ2-7 | TRBV10-3 | 17 | TRBD2 | TGTGCCATCAGTGAGAAGGGGACTAGCGGGAGGGCCGGGGAGCAGTACTTC | CAISEKGTSGRAGEQYF
- | TRBJ2-7 | TRBV5-1 | 14 | TRBD2 | TGCGCCAGCAGCGCCCAGCGGGGATCCTACGAGCAGTACTTC | CASSAQRGSYEQYF
few | TRBJ2-7 | TRBV5-1 | 14 | - | TGCGCCAGCACGGTGGGGGACGGAACCTACGAGCAGTACTTC | CASTVGDGTYEQYF
- | TRBJ1-3 | TRBV9 | 12 | - | TGTGCCAGCAGCCCTCTTGGAAACACCATATATTTT | CASSPLGNTIYF
once | TRBJ2-5 | TRBV7-6 | 14 | - | TGTGCCAGCAGCTTATCTCGGTACCAAGAGACCCAGTACTTC | CASSLSRYQETQYF
- | TRBJ2-1 | TRBV4-1 | 15 | - | TGCGCCAGCGAACCTTCCCTAAGCTCCTACAATGAGCAGTTCTTC | CASEPSLSSYNEQFF
- | TRBJ2-1 | TRBV6-1 | 13 | TRBD2 | TGTGCCAGCAGTGAAGTTGATGCGGGAGGGCGGTTCTTC | CASSEVDAGGRFF
- | TRBJ2-5 | TRBV10-2 | 14 | TRBD2 | TGCGCCAGCAGGAAGACTAGCGGGGGTGAGACCCAGTACTTC | CASRKTSGGETQYF
- | TRBJ2-1 | TRBV5-4 | 16 | TRBD1 | TGTGCCAGCAAGAGCGGCAGGGACAGGGGGTACAATGAGCAGTTCTTC | CASKSGRDRGYNEQFF